This TCR beta chain was obtained from a study of blood T cell repertoires in COVID-19 (dated by TCRdb to about 2020). Regarding the study in general: Samples covering the acute and convalescent phases of COVID-19 were provided by collaborators in the United States, Italy and Spain. The prospective study material was composed of cDNA or gDNA derived from T cells, B-cell-depleted T cells, or PBMCs. The dataset comprised deeply sampled blood TCRbeta repertoires from subjects exposed to, actively infected with, or recovered from COVID-19. A freely available public database, intended as a resource for researchers studying the immune response to SARS-CoV-2, is where the repertoires were released. Samples came from the ongoing ImmuneRACE study (first 160 participants) plus 1,254 subjects from 6 global collaborators. Sample metadata almost always included a de-identified subject ID, COVID-19 status, age in years and sex. Where available, HLA class I and class II types were taken from metadata supplied by the sample provider and were not determined by assay-based typing. Study-level results and caveats: Clinical and demographic metadata were provided uncurated, with the amount varying by source and participant.

The immunoSEQ Assay, a bias-controlled multiplex PCR, was used to amplify TCRbeta CDR3 regions from genomic DNA. The authors' pipeline ran thus. Nucleated cell counts per sample were estimated from amplification of reference gene primers within the assay. To quantify the absolute abundance of each unique TCRbeta CDR3 rearrangement, sequence reads were collapsed and filtered. For each sample, productive Simpson clonality was calculated as the square root of Simpson's diversity index across productive rearrangements. The source is immuneACCESS, and TCRdb retained only in-frame sequences with V and J called. Part of the clones is not carried over; for the studies checked, unresolved V genes explain less than half of this, and the remainder is unexplained. V, J and clone size are taken as reported in that table, and D and trimming were inferred from the DNA itself. The sample has just under 100,000 clones on record, 86% of them singletons. Approximately 12% of the sample is held by the ten biggest clonotypes.

The germline V gene (reference sequence) supplies CDR1 SEHNR and CDR2 FQNEAQ. Deletion took 1 base off V and 0 bases off J, with a span of 9 bases between the germline ends. Reading from cysteine to phenylalanine, the CDR3 counts 15 amino acids. CDR3 DNA only is kept here, 45 bases in frame from base 1. Whole blood was collected in K2EDTA tubes by collaborating institutions according to the institutions' own protocols. For TCRbeta analysis, collaborator samples were shipped as frozen whole blood, as isolated PBMCs, or as DNA extracted from either sample type. Of note for this clone: There is no known antigen for this receptor. The input lacks base qualities; no much larger clone sits a single base away.

The chain is assembled from TRBV7-9 and TRBJ1-1; no D segment can be confidently identified. The sequenced material came from peripheral blood. This TCR came from a woman aged 60-70 years in a cohort sampled during active or convalescent COVID-19. This receptor has the CDR3 CASSLGSVMNTEAFF. Here is the DNA: TGTGCCAGCAGCTTAGGTTCGGTCATGAACACTGAAGCTTTCTTT.